This is a list of T cell receptor beta chains from one sample in a study of blood T cell repertoires in COVID-19. Only in-frame clones appear in the TCRdb table, and some are missing; sequencing was by immunoSEQ multiplex PCR. The data contain about 200,000 clones, around 85% of them singletons. Sequenced: peripheral blood. These receptors all come from a human donor with active or convalescent COVID-19. The donor label of this sample is uncertain. Both conserved end residues are part of each CDR3. A D gene is named only where the DNA matches it firmly. Expanded clones get a size class; other rows say once, few or many, or leave the size out.

NA,NA,TRBV12-3/TRBV12-4,TRBJ1-2,CASSRAGDGYTF,TGTGCCAGCAGCCGTGCGGGGGATGGCTACACCTTC
TRBD2,NA,TRBV7-2,TRBJ2-1,CASSLLAGVTNEQFF,TGTGCCAGCAGCTTACTAGCGGGGGTTACGAATGAGCAGTTCTTC
TRBD2,NA,TRBV30,TRBJ2-5,CAWSRNSGRAETQYF,TGTGCCTGGAGTAGGAATAGCGGGAGGGCCGAGACCCAGTACTTC
NA,NA,TRBV2,TRBJ1-5,CASSRETADQPQHF,TGTGCCAGCAGTCGTGAGACAGCCGATCAGCCCCAGCATTTT
TRBD1,NA,TRBV10-3,TRBJ1-1,CAISSGQGAAEAFF,TGTGCCATCTCATCCGGACAGGGGGCCGCTGAAGCTTTCTTT
TRBD1,NA,TRBV7-9,TRBJ2-7,CASNKDRGLYEQYF,TGTGCCAGCAATAAGGACAGGGGCCTCTACGAGCAGTACTTC
NA,NA,TRBV7-3,TRBJ2-2,CASGGGAGELFF,TGTGCCAGCGGTGGCGGGGCCGGGGAGCTGTTTTTT
TRBD2,NA,TRBV27,TRBJ2-7,CASSLSGLYEQYF,TGTGCCAGCAGTTTATCGGGACTATACGAGCAGTACTTC
NA,NA,TRBV18,TRBJ2-7,CASSPGQGSSYEQYF,TGTGCCAGCTCACCTGGGCAGGGGAGCTCCTACGAGCAGTACTTC
NA,NA,TRBV30,TRBJ2-7,CAWKGGGVYEQYF,TGTGCCTGGAAGGGAGGGGGGGTCTACGAGCAGTACTTC
NA,NA,TRBV19,TRBJ1-5,CATSDSPTQPQHF,TGTGCCACCTCGGACAGTCCTACTCAGCCCCAGCATTTT
NA,NA,TRBV10-3,TRBJ2-7,CAITQGSTSSYEQYF,TGTGCCATCACACAGGGGTCGACTAGTTCCTACGAGCAGTACTTC
NA,NA,TRBV28,TRBJ1-4,CASSPLTGLNEKLFF,TGTGCCAGCAGCCCCCTCACAGGCCTTAATGAAAAACTGTTTTTT
NA,NA,TRBV20-1,TRBJ2-1,CSARSYNEQFF,TGCAGTGCTAGATCGTACAATGAGCAGTTCTTC
TRBD2,NA,TRBV5-1,TRBJ2-1,CASSLGAGGPNEQFF,TGCGCCAGCAGCTTGGGAGCGGGAGGCCCCAATGAGCAGTTCTTC
NA,NA,TRBV20-1,TRBJ2-7,CSASFGGEQYF,TGCAGTGCTAGTTTCGGGGGCGAGCAGTACTTC
NA,once,TRBV28,TRBJ1-1,CASRGRGTEAFF,TGTGCCAGCAGAGGCCGAGGGACTGAAGCTTTCTTT
TRBD2,NA,TRBV11-2,TRBJ2-1,CASSLVGLAGGGEQFF,TGTGCCAGCAGCTTAGTCGGACTAGCGGGAGGGGGTGAGCAGTTCTTC
NA,NA,TRBV28,TRBJ1-2,CASSLSGRGSYGYTF,TGTGCCAGCAGTTTATCAGGGAGGGGGTCCTATGGCTACACCTTC
TRBD1,once,TRBV10-3,TRBJ1-5,CAISAIQGIGNQPQHF,TGTGCCATCAGTGCGATACAGGGGATCGGCAATCAGCCCCAGCATTTT
NA,NA,TRBV2,TRBJ1-3,CASRLLGGSGNTIYF,TGTGCCAGCAGACTCCTGGGAGGTTCTGGAAACACCATATATTTT
TRBD2,once,TRBV5-1,TRBJ2-7,CASSLTSGSSEQYF,TGCGCCAGCAGCTTGACTAGCGGGAGTTCCGAGCAGTACTTC
NA,few,TRBV6-5,TRBJ1-1,CASRDSGNTEAFF,TGTGCCAGCAGGGACAGCGGGAACACTGAAGCTTTCTTT
NA,NA,TRBV7-2,TRBJ2-4,CASSLDGVGSDVAKNIQYF,TGTGCCAGCAGCTTAGATGGGGTGGGGAGTGATGTGGCCAAAAACATTCAGTACTTC
NA,NA,TRBV6-5,TRBJ1-4,CASTPTGLSNEKLFF,TGTGCCAGCACCCCGACCGGACTGTCAAATGAAAAACTGTTTTTT
NA,NA,TRBV2,TRBJ2-5,CASSDSRAQETQYF,TGTGCCAGCAGTGATAGCAGGGCACAAGAGACCCAGTACTTC
NA,NA,TRBV24-1,TRBJ2-1,CATSEPGFVNEQFF,TGTGCCACCAGTGAACCCGGTTTCGTAAATGAGCAGTTCTTC
NA,few,TRBV27,TRBJ1-1,CASSLTLSTGRNTEAFF,TGTGCCAGCAGTTTAACTCTAAGTACGGGAAGAAACACTGAAGCTTTCTTT
NA,NA,TRBV14,TRBJ1-2,CASSQGAGNYGYTF,TGTGCCAGCAGCCAAGGGGCAGGTAACTATGGCTACACCTTC
TRBD2,NA,TRBV2,TRBJ2-5,CASIWTSGNQGTQYF,TGTGCCAGCATCTGGACTAGCGGGAACCAGGGGACCCAGTACTTC
TRBD1,NA,TRBV5-1,TRBJ2-7,CASSLGQGNPHEQYF,TGCGCCAGCAGCTTGGGACAGGGTAATCCCCACGAGCAGTACTTC
TRBD1,few,TRBV19,TRBJ2-7,CASSRGQGIYEQYF,TGTGCCAGTAGTCGCGGACAGGGGATCTACGAGCAGTACTTC
NA,once,TRBV7-6,TRBJ1-1,CASSPRGPTNTEAFF,TGTGCCAGCAGCCCAAGAGGGCCCACGAACACTGAAGCTTTCTTT
TRBD2,NA,TRBV4-2,TRBJ2-1,CASAGENRRNEQFF,TGTGCCAGCGCGGGAGAAAATCGGCGCAATGAGCAGTTCTTC
NA,NA,TRBV6-5,TRBJ2-7,CASSLPRGHEQYF,TGTGCCAGCAGTTTACCCAGGGGCCACGAGCAGTACTTC
NA,NA,TRBV7-3,TRBJ2-1,CASQLRPSYNEQFF,TGTGCTTCACAGCTCCGACCTTCCTACAATGAGCAGTTCTTC
NA,NA,TRBV30,TRBJ2-7,CASTGWGSYEQYF,TGTGCCTCCACAGGGTGGGGATCGTACGAGCAGTACTTC